This T cell receptor (beta chain) was sequenced in a study of cytomegalovirus exposure and HLA in healthy donors. Study-level results: Researchers reported from a later analysis that most CMV-associated TCR beta chains appeared HLA-restricted.

Turning to this clone: Its antigen is undetermined.

This PCR relied on a set of 60 Vbeta primers and 13 Jbeta primers. Method: immunoSEQ multiplex PCR; TCRdb's copy keeps in-frame clones and lacks some. Of 60,000 or so clones in the sample, roughly 90% are singletons; the top ten hold about 1.4%. The sample was PBMCs. This receptor was obtained from a man in his thirties or forties in good health and CMV-seropositive.

The CDR3 loop is CAISEDADYEQYF. The CDR3 nucleotides are TGTGCCATCAGTGAGGATGCAGACTACGAGCAGTACTTC. The chain has TRBV10-3 and TRBJ2-7, with D unresolved. V lost 2 bases, J lost 3 bases, and 8 bases lay in between. The germline V gene has CDR1 ENHRY and CDR2 SYGVKD. CDR3 length equals 13 residues.